Listed below are T cell receptor beta chains from one sample, sequenced in a study of shared clonotypes between healthy human individuals. Sequencing used immunoSEQ multiplex PCR; TCRdb keeps in-frame clones, though not all of them. The table has 400,000 or so clones, just over 95% seen once. Sequenced sample: memory CD8+ T cells sorted from blood. These receptors all come from a man aged 30 to 39 in good health. The CDR3 runs from the conserved cysteine through the conserved F or W. Fields, in order: J gene, clone size, D gene, V gene, CDR3 DNA, CDR3 protein. D genes are given only for firm matches. Part of the rows lack a size; the others show once, few, many or a class for expanded clones.

TRBJ2-1	-	-	TRBV10-1	TGCGCCAGCAGTCTCGGGACAGGGGCGTCATCTTCAGCGGGAGGGGCGTACAATGAGCAGTTCTTC	CASSLGTGASSSAGGAYNEQFF
TRBJ2-7	-	TRBD2	TRBV7-6	TGTGCCAGCAGCTCAACCGGGACTAGCGACTACGAGCAGTACTTC	CASSSTGTSDYEQYF
TRBJ2-7	-	TRBD2	TRBV7-3	TGTGCCAGCAGCCCACTAGCGGGAGGTCTATACTACGAGCAGTACTTC	CASSPLAGGLYYEQYF
TRBJ1-4	-	TRBD1	TRBV6-5	TGTGCCAGCAGTTACTCCTACGGGACAGGGAATGAAAAACTGTTTTTT	CASSYSYGTGNEKLFF
TRBJ2-2	-	TRBD2	TRBV5-1	TGCGCCAGCACTAGCGGGAACACCGGGGAGCTGTTTTTT	CASTSGNTGELFF
TRBJ2-1	once	-	TRBV6-1	TGTGCCAGTCGTTCCGGGACCATCAATGAGCAGTTCTTC	CASRSGTINEQFF
TRBJ1-5	-	TRBD1	TRBV28	TGTGCCAGCAGTTTACAGGGGGGAAGCAATCAGCCCCAGCATTTT	CASSLQGGSNQPQHF
TRBJ2-3	-	-	TRBV5-6	TGTGCCAGCAGCTTGTACGGGAGTAGGGTAGATACGCAGTATTTT	CASSLYGSRVDTQYF
TRBJ2-3	-	TRBD2	TRBV7-3	TGTGCCAGCAGCCCGACTAGCGGGAGGCTAGATACGCAGTATTTT	CASSPTSGRLDTQYF
TRBJ1-1	-	-	TRBV29-1	TGCAGCTCGGGGGGTGGCGCAGGGTTTGGAACGAACACTGAAGCTTTCTTT	CSSGGGAGFGTNTEAFF
TRBJ1-4	-	TRBD1	TRBV5-4	TGTGCCAGCAGCCCGGACAGGGGGATTGAAAAACTGTTTTTT	CASSPDRGIEKLFF
TRBJ1-5	-	-	TRBV19	TGTGCCAGTAGTGGGGGAAGCAATCAGCCCCAGCATTTT	CASSGGSNQPQHF
TRBJ2-5	-	-	TRBV13	TGTGCCAGCAGCTTAGTCTTGAAAGAGACCCAGTACTTC	CASSLVLKETQYF
TRBJ2-1	once	TRBD2	TRBV19	TGTGCCACCACGGGGGGAGAAGGCAATGAGCAGTTCTTC	CATTGGEGNEQFF
TRBJ2-7	-	-	TRBV27	TGTGCCAGCAGTTCCGGCTACGAGCAGTACTTC	CASSSGYEQYF
TRBJ2-7	-	-	TRBV14	TGTGCCAGCAGCCAAAGCCCGGGAGAAGGGTCCTACGAGCAGTACTTC	CASSQSPGEGSYEQYF